Given below is one T cell receptor beta chain in context. Some clones are missing from TCRdb's copy, which holds only in-frame ones; the method was immunoSEQ multiplex PCR. Of around 1.5 million clones in the sample, approximately 98% were seen once. This sample is part of a study of shared clonotypes between healthy human individuals. V gave up 7 bases and J gave up 4 bases, with 8 bases separating them. This CDR3 has 11 residues. In germline, CDR1 is MNHEY, CDR2 SVGAGI. This chain uses TRBV6-5 with TRBJ2-7; TRBD1 is a possible D gene (5 bases). Material: naive CD4+ T cells sorted from blood. Subset specified: CD45RA+ positively selected. This clonotype was obtained from a man aged 25-45 years in good health. CDR3 sequence (DNA): TGTGCCAGCAAAAGACAGTACGAGCAGTACTTC. Its translation is CASKRQYEQYF.